This TCR beta chain was sequenced during a study of shared clonotypes between healthy human individuals (dated by TCRdb to 2019 to 2021). Study-level background: The cohort comprised two women and a few men aged 18 to 49 years. For each donor, CD4 naive and CD4 memory were each given three plates, CD8 naive was given two plates, and CD8 memory was given one plate. To estimate repertoire size and how much clonotype sharing occurs between individuals, the study deeply sequenced the blood TCR repertoires of several healthy adults. Libraries were prepared and TCR repertoires were sequenced by different laboratories using diverse techniques, in order to increase sequencing depth and limit assay-specific biases. Each donor's leukapheresis produced roughly between roughly 0.9 and 9 billion PBMCs.

Details on this clone: Its antigen remains undetermined. The input lacks base qualities; no much larger clone sits a single base away.

For CDR1 and CDR2, the germline V gene lists SNHLY and FYNNEI. The CDR3 holds 12 amino acids from the cysteine to the phenylalanine. Just the 36-base CDR3 DNA is kept, in frame starting at base 1. V and J lose 7 bases and 5 bases, and a span of 9 bases separates them. For the CD8 naive samples, CD45RO-negative cells were positively selected for CCR7, yielding a CD45RA+CCR7+ population from which TemRA cells were excluded. Healthy HIV-negative adults with no recently reported acute infections or vaccinations were included as donors. All donors were Caucasian adults living in Nashville, Tennessee, USA. Blood was obtained by leukapheresis, after which PBMCs were separated by Ficoll-Histopaque density gradient centrifugation and cryopreserved in liquid nitrogen vapor phase. Analytical flow cytometry was used to check the purity and quantity of every magnetically sorted T cell population. From each sorted fraction, genomic DNA was isolated and quantified by UV absorbance on a Nanodrop 2000c.

Overall results and qualifications from the work: Rarefaction of sorted-subset datasets indicated incomplete sequencing despite the large sequencing depth. When a few donors were compared, the shared fraction of clonotypes was 5% to 6.5% for naive CD4, approximately 3.5% for naive CD8, roughly 2.5% for memory CD4, and less than 0.45% for memory CD8. Because the study included a small number of donors, the genetic and exposure-history diversity represented was limited. Compared with non-shared clonotypes, the clonotypes found in all four sorted-subset donors had higher generation probabilities. Pairwise subsampling indicated that sequencing depth was expected to affect the degree of clonotype sharing among donors. Sampling was limited to blood, and TCR repertoires in tissue likely differ from TCR repertoires in blood. Estimated clonotype richness was generally larger for naive than for memory subsets.

Using the deep immunoSEQ assay, multiplex PCR amplified TCR CDR3 regions from genomic DNA. Extracted genomic DNA from each cell subset was spread evenly across all wells of several immunoSEQ 96-well plates, with each plate serving as a replicate. For sorted subsets, roughly 200 ng of genomic DNA, equivalent to around 30,000 T cell genomes, went into each replicate PCR. Purified libraries were quantified with a Qubit 3.0 fluorometer, sized on a Bioanalyzer 2100, and re-quantified with the KAPA Library Quantification kit. Each immunoSEQ 96-well plate was sequenced on its own single-read 150-cycle Illumina NextSeq 550 flow cell. Per the original workflow: The immunoSEQ output contained only junctional sequences without quality scores, so filtering could not match that applied to full-length reads. Sequences were annotated with PyIR, a Python wrapper for IgBLAST v1.9, and V/J genes and CDR3 were assigned using IMGT germline references. Any read was removed if the V/J assignment was weak (E-value above 1e-6), the CDR3 was missing, or the read contained stop codons, out-of-frame junctions, or ambiguous translated residues. V3J clonotypes were defined by identical inferred V gene, J gene, and CDR3 amino acid sequence. Percentage overlap between repertoires was computed as shared unique clonotypes divided by the size of the smaller repertoire. RTK rarefaction, the Chao1 estimator, and Recon v2.1 estimates of unobserved clonotypes were used to assess repertoire richness. OLGA was used to compute generation probabilities for all TCRbeta clonotypes that the gDNA method yielded from a handful of donors. The immuneACCESS repertoire file appears here via TCRdb, limited to in-frame rearrangements. These files lack a portion of the clones; in checked studies, under half of the deficit traces to unresolved V genes, and the cause of the others is not known. V, J and clone size reflect that table, while D and trimming were determined from the DNA. This sample has approximately 1.9 million clones in its table, and over 85% of those were observed once. The ten largest clones take up more than 1.5% of the sample.

The receptor was derived from a man between 18 and 29 years old in good health. Some clones in this sample may be carry-over from other donors' samples. Source material: naive CD8+ T cells from PBMCs. The cell subset or site label for this specimen denotes: CD45RA+CCR7+. The chain links TRBV2 with TRBJ2-1, with an unclear D gene assignment. DNA sequence: TGTGCCAGCATGATATCCCACAATGAGCAGTTCTTC. This is translated as CASMISHNEQFF.